Reported below is one T cell receptor beta chain. Its antigen is not identified. This CDR3 has 17 residues. V lost 8 bases to trimming and J lost 10 bases; unmatched junction nucleotides: 21. Looked up from germline, CDR1 is SNHLY and CDR2 is FYNNEI. The sample originates from a study of identical twins. Findings of the study overall: Among out-of-frame alpha sequences shared by twins, low generation probability occurred in excess.

One entry per CDR3 protein, called by TCRdb with MiXCR from the 5' RACE reads. The sample carries 700,000 or so distinct CDR3 sequences, more than 6.5% recorded once. No donor was unhealthy or non-Caucasian. These same data were also listed under a study on yellow fever vaccine responses in identical twins. That work states: In identical twins, vaccine T cell responses appeared partly shared and partly individual.

The chain joins TRBV2 to TRBJ2-1; 9 bases match TRBD1. The TCR sequence derives from a woman younger than 30 in good health. Source material: PBMCs. As DNA, the CDR3 is TGTGCCAGCCCCCTGGCTGTGGGACAGGGAAGGACGGGGGAGCAGTTCTTC. Its translation is CASPLAVGQGRTGEQFF.